One T cell receptor (beta chain) is described in this entry. Its specificity is unknown. This sample was included in a study of beta chain features in type 1 diabetes. Study background: All samples together contributed 95 million to 110 million sorted cells for examination. Study-wide results and caveats: With patients and controls alike, PCR might favor shorter templates to an equal degree.

Germline CDR1 and CDR2: LGHNA and YSLEER. The CDR3 totals 14 residues. V gave up 0 bases and J gave up 3 bases, with 9 bases separating them. Reverse transcribing all isolated RNA meant expressed TCRB transcripts were sequenced. Only in-frame clones appear in the TCRdb table, and some are missing; sequencing was by immunoSEQ multiplex PCR. Among 250,000 or so clones, over 65% were seen once, and the ten largest hold approximately 0.05%. CD4+ cells of the naive, central memory, regulatory and stem cell-like memory types were sorted via CD45RO/CCR7/CD25/CD127/CD95/CD27. This clonotype originated in a man aged 25-45 years in good health. Material: naive CD4+ T cells from blood. The rearrangement uses TRBV4-3 and TRBJ2-7; D is unclear. CDR3 protein: CASSQDMGNYEQYF. As DNA, the CDR3 is TGCGCCAGCAGCCAAGACATGGGTAACTACGAGCAGTACTTC.